The 2 T cell receptor beta chains below all came from one sample that was sequenced in a study of T-cell reconstitution after alpha-beta-depleted transplantation in children. Unique molecular identifiers were used in preparing the TCRbeta library. TCRdb re-analysed the PCR reads in MiXCR, keeping a single row per CDR3 protein. The sample lists hundreds of thousands of distinct CDR3 sequences; 10% to 15% were seen once. The starting material was PBMCs, obtained before TCRalphabeta/CD19-depleted stem cell transplant. All receptors derive from a girl under 10 years old with congenital amegakaryocytic thrombocytopenia, due to receive a stem cell transplant.

This clonotype was recorded a few times. The chain combines TRBV6-6 with TRBJ1-5; D gene ambiguous. Germline V gene lookup returns CDR1 MNHNY and CDR2 SVGAGI (reference sequence). CDR3 length: 13 residues. V was cut by 6 bases and J by 2 bases, with 8 bases left in between. The CDR3 region has the DNA TGTGCCAGCAGCCCCTTTGGCAATCAGCCCCAGCATTTT. Its translation: CASSPFGNQPQHF.

There are many counts of this clonotype. This sequence joins TRBV12-3 or TRBV12-4 and TRBJ2-1; 9 bases are shared with TRBD2. Germline trimming cut 6 bases from V and 8 bases from J; bases unmatched to any gene: 11. The CDR3 is made up of 15 amino acids. The DNA for the CDR3 is TGTGCCAGCAGCTTAAGACTAGCGGTATACCATGAGCAGTTCTTC. Translating it yields CASSLRLAVYHEQFF.